This T cell receptor (beta chain) appears in the sequencing data of a study of T cells in Graves' hyperthyroidism and ophthalmopathy. The study, taken as a whole, reports: In blood, most of the thyroid clonotypes expanded above 0.001 were also present. From stable hyperthyroidism, ophthalmopathy was set apart by a 13 V-J model.

V lost 4 bases and J lost 3, with 15 bases in between. Germline values: CDR1 DFQATT, CDR2 SNEGSKA (reference sequence). The length of the CDR3 is 14 residues. What was amplified from RNA transcripts were TCR beta CDR3 regions. In the first-round RT-PCR of the TCR CDR3, the HTBI primer set was used. TCRdb fed the multiplex PCR reads into MiXCR, producing one record per CDR3 protein. In the table there are some 770,000 distinct CDR3 sequences, about 17% of which are singletons. Lactation, pregnancy, other autoimmune disease or uncontrolled infection excluded patients. On the basis of clinical symptoms, serum thyroxine and TRAb, thyroid ultrasound and orbital computed tomography, diagnoses were made. The sample holds a few counts of this clonotype. The antigen remains unidentified.

Sequences were obtained from blood. The chain combines TRBV20-1 with TRBJ1-2; D perhaps matches TRBD1 (6 bases). This clonotype originated in a man in his late teens or twenties with Graves' hyperthyroidism. The CDR3 is CSATRQGLYYGYTF. CDR3 sequence (DNA): TGCAGTGCTACACGGCAGGGGCTATACTATGGCTACACCTTC.